Presented here are 5 T cell receptor beta chains from one specimen sequenced in a study of blood T cell repertoires in COVID-19. Assay: immunoSEQ multiplex PCR; the TCRdb copy retains only in-frame clones and omits some. The sample lists approximately 150,000 clones; about 85% were seen once. Sequencing input: peripheral blood. Receptor source: a man aged 35-49 years with acute or convalescent COVID-19.

V usage is TRBV4-1 and J usage is TRBJ2-3, with 13 bases aligning to TRBD2. The CDR3 is made up of 19 amino acids. V lost 1 base and J lost 0; bases outside the gene matches: 7. CDR1 is MGHRA and CDR2 is YSYEKL in the germline V gene. CDR3 coding DNA: TGCGCCAGCAGCCAAGTAACTAGCGGGGGGGTCTCTAGCACAGATACGCAGTATTTT. This translates into CASSQVTSGGVSSTDTQYF.

V and J are TRBV2 and TRBJ1-6, with TRBD1 identical over 8 bases. The germline V gene has CDR1 SNHLY and CDR2 FYNNEI. V lost 4 bases and J lost 7; bases outside the gene matches: 6. The CDR3 contains 15 residues. The CDR3 DNA follows: TGTGCCAGCAGTGTTAGGGGACAGGACAATTCACCCCTCCACTTT. Translated, it gives CASSVRGQDNSPLHF. Filled out from reference TRBV2 and TRBJ1-6, the complete variable domain reads EPEVTQTPSHQVTQMGQEVILRCVPISNHLYFYWYRQILGQKVEFLVSFYNNEISEKSEIFDDQFSVERPDGSNFTLKIRSTKLEDSAMYFCASSVRGQDNSPLHFGNGTRLTVT.

V is TRBV18 and J is TRBJ1-2; TRBD1 might be the D (6 bases). This CDR3 is 14 amino acids long. Per the germline V gene, CDR1 is KGHSH and CDR2 is LQKENI. V was clipped by 5 bases and J by 2 bases, with 12 bases between them. The CDR3, as DNA: TGTGCCAGCTCAGCGGAGACAGGAAACTATGGCTACACCTTC. It translates to CASSAETGNYGYTF.

This clone was counted only a few times. This chain joins TRBV15 and TRBJ2-3; maybe TRBD1 (5 bases). Trimming shortened V by 6 bases and J by 9 bases, and 25 bases separated the two germline ends. The germline CDR1 and CDR2 sequences are LNHNV and YYDKDF (reference sequence). This CDR3 contains 16 residues. CDR3 coding DNA: TGTGCCACCAGTCCTATAGCAGGGCTCGACCCCCGAACGCAGTATTTT. It specifies CATSPIAGLDPRTQYF. Complete variable domain (other parts from reference TRBV15 and TRBJ2-3): DAMVIQNPRYQVTQFGKPVTLSCSQTLNHNVMYWYQQKSSQAPKLLFHYYDKDFNNEADTPDNFQSRRPNTSFCFLDIRSPGLGDTAMYLCATSPIAGLDPRTQYFGPGTRLTVL.

The rearrangement links TRBV29-1 to TRBJ2-1; 8 bases align to TRBD1. The length of the CDR3 is 14 residues. V shed 6 bases and J 10 bases; nucleotides not matched to a gene: 14. The germline gives CDR1 SQVTM, CDR2 ANQGSEA. Here the CDR3 DNA reads TGCAGCGTCGTTGGACAGGGAAGAGGGCGAGAGCAGTTCTTC. It specifies CSVVGQGRGREQFF.